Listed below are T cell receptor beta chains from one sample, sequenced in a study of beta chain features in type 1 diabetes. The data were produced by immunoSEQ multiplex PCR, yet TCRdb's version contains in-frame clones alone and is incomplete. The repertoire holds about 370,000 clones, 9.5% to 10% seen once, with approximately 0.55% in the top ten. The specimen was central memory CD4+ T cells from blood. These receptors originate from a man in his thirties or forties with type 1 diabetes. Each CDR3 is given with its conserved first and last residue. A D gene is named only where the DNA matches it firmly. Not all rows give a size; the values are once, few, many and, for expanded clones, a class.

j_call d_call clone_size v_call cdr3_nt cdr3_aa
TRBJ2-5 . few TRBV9 TGTGCCAGCAGCAAAACAACGGGGTTTGAAGAGACCCAGTACTTC CASSKTTGFEETQYF
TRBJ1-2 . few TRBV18 TGTGCCAGCTCACGAACGACGAGGGTTGAGACGTATGGCTACACCTTC CASSRTTRVETYGYTF
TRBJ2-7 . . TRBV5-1 TGCGCCAGCAGCTTGGGTCAGGCTGGGTCCTACGAGCAGTACTTC CASSLGQAGSYEQYF
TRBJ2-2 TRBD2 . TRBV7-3 TGTGCCAGCAGCTTAACTAGCGGGGCATACACCGGGGAGCTGTTTTTT CASSLTSGAYTGELFF
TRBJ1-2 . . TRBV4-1 TGCGCCAGCAGGGCTCCCGGGGCAGCCCACTATGGCTACACCTTC CASRAPGAAHYGYTF
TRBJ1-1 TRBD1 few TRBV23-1 TGCGCCAGCAGTCTCTTCCCCGAACCCGGGACAGGGTTAAATGAAAACGCTGAAGCTTTCTTT CASSLFPEPGTGLNENAEAFF
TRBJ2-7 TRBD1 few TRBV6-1 TGTGCCAGCAGTGAGGGAGTCAGGGGGCGAGAGCAGTACTTC CASSEGVRGREQYF
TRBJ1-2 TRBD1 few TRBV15 TGTGCCACCAGCAACAGGGGGCGACGGTACTACTATGGCTACACCTTC CATSNRGRRYYYGYTF
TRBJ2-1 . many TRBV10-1 TGCGCCAGCAGTGAGTCCGGACTGAGGAGGCGGAATGAGCAGTTCTTC CASSESGLRRRNEQFF
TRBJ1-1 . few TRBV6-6 TGTGCCAGCAGTTTAATCTTGGGACGCGGGAACACTGAAGCTTTCTTT CASSLILGRGNTEAFF
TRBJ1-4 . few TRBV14 TGTGCCAGCAGCCAAGATTTGAGTTTGGGGGTAAAACTGTTTTTT CASSQDLSLGVKLFF
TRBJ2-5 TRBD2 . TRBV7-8 TGTGCCAGCAGCCAAAACCCTAGCGGGAGAGGAGAGACCCAGTACTTC CASSQNPSGRGETQYF
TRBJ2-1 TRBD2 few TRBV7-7 TGTGCTAGCAGCTTAGCTAGCGGCAATGAGCAGTTCTTC CASSLASGNEQFF
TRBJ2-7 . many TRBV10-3 TGTGCCATCAGTCCGGGACGGAACGAGCAGTACTTC CAISPGRNEQYF
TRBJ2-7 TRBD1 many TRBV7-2 TGTGCCAGCAGCTCTACAGCGGGACAGGGGACCGAGCAGTACTTC CASSSTAGQGTEQYF
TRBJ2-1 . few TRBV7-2 TGTGCCAGCAGCCGTGGTTATAATGAGCAGTTCTTC CASSRGYNEQFF
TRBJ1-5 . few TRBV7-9 TGTGCCAGCAGCTTCCGGAGGGAACCCAATCAGCCCCAGCATTTT CASSFRREPNQPQHF
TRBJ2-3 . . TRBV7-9 TGTGCCAGCAGCATCTGGGCAGATACGCAGTATTTT CASSIWADTQYF
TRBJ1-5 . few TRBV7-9 TGTGCCAGCAGCTCACCGGACCGGCAGCCCCAGCATTTT CASSSPDRQPQHF
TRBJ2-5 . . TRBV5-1 TGCGCCAGCAGCTTGGCGGGAGCGGAGGAGACCCAGTACTTC CASSLAGAEETQYF
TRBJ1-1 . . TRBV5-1 TGCGCCAGCAGCTCCAACCGGGGGGCAAACACTGAAGCTTTCTTT CASSSNRGANTEAFF
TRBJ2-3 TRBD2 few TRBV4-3 TGCGCCAGCAGCCTCCAGGTCCGCGCAGGGATAGGCGGGGGTAGCACAGATACGCAGTATTTT CASSLQVRAGIGGGSTDTQYF
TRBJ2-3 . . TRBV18 TGTGCCAGCTCACCACCGGGCGGAGGGGGCTACACAGATACGCAGTATTTT CASSPPGGGGYTDTQYF
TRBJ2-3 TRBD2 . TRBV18 TGTGCCAGCTCACCACCGGGCGGGAGGGGCACAGATACGCAGTATTTT CASSPPGGRGTDTQYF
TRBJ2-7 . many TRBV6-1 TGTGCCAGCAGTGAATTGTCGAGGCGCTGGTCCTACGAGCAGTACTTC CASSELSRRWSYEQYF